Following are 10 T cell receptor beta chains from one sample sequenced in a study of immune cell composition in non-small cell lung cancer. The method was immunoSEQ multiplex PCR; TCRdb's version includes in-frame clones alone and lacks a portion of them. The data hold 15,000 or so clones, with around 85% observed a single time. The sample consisted of lung tumor tissue. The receptors were gathered from a human donor with non-small cell lung cancer.

The chain combines TRBV5-1 with TRBJ2-2; D unresolved. Trimming pared 0 bases from V and 6 bases from J, leaving 3 bases between. Looked up from germline, CDR1 is SGHRS and CDR2 is YFSETQ. The CDR3 loop spans 12 amino acids. CDR3 in DNA: TGCGCCAGCAGCTTGGGCCCCGGGGAGCTGTTTTTT. Translation: CASSLGPGELFF.

CDR3 nucleotide sequence: TGCGCCAGCAGCCAAGGGACTAGCGGAGGGGTCAAAAACATTCAGTACTTC. It codes for CASSQGTSGGVKNIQYF. The chain uses TRBV4-1 and TRBJ2-4, with 10 positions matching TRBD2. There are 17 residues in the CDR3. CDR1 is MGHRA and CDR2 is YSYEKL in the germline V gene. The ends lost 1 base at V and 3 bases at J; junction bases unmatched: 6.

This clone was found once. The CDR3 spells CASSSSNRLADTPYNEQFF. The CDR3, as DNA: TGTGCCAGCAGCTCCTCAAATCGACTAGCGGACACCCCCTACAATGAGCAGTTCTTC. The chain joins TRBV7-9 to TRBJ2-1; 9 bases line up with TRBD2. V was clipped by 4 bases and J by 2 bases; unmatched bases: 15. Germline CDR1 SEHNR, CDR2 FQNEAQ (reference sequence). The CDR3 has 19 residues.

V and J are TRBV18 and TRBJ1-6, with D possibly TRBD1 on 5 matching bases. Germline V lookup: CDR1 KGHSH, CDR2 LQKENI. CDR3 length equals 15 residues. The V gene lost 3 bases and the J gene lost 7 bases, with 13 bases spanning the gap. Here the CDR3 DNA reads TGTGCCAGCTCACCTACCGAGAGGGGAAATTCACCCCTCCACTTT. Its translation: CASSPTERGNSPLHF.

This chain links TRBV19 with TRBJ1-5; TRBD1 is a possible D gene (5 bases). With 5 bases removed from V and 6 bases from J, the gap between germline ends came to 17 bases. Per the germline V gene, CDR1 is LNHDA and CDR2 is SQIVND (reference sequence). The CDR3 spans 15 residues. The CDR3 spells CASSAYSTAPQPQHF. As DNA, the CDR3 is TGTGCCAGTAGTGCCTATTCGACAGCCCCTCAGCCCCAGCATTTT. Looking up the rest from reference TRBV19 and TRBJ1-5 gives the full variable domain: DGGITQSPKYLFRKEGQNVTLSCEQNLNHDAMYWYRQDPGQGLRLIYYSQIVNDFQKGDIAEGYSVSREKKESFPLTVTSAQKNPTAFYLCASSAYSTAPQPQHFGDGTRLSIL.

The V gene is TRBV5-1, the J gene TRBJ2-1; D is unresolved. This CDR3 has 14 amino acids. The germline gives CDR1 SGHRS, CDR2 YFSETQ. Deletions cut 0 bases from V and 6 bases from J, with 10 bases between. CDR3 region: CASSLGSRTNEQFF. The CDR3 nucleotides are TGCGCCAGCAGCTTGGGGTCTCGGACCAATGAGCAGTTCTTC.

The gene calls are TRBV6-1 and TRBJ2-5; 13 bases are shared with TRBD2. The V segment lost 1 base and the J segment 2 bases; nucleotides outside the gene matches: 7. Germline-derived CDR1 and CDR2 are MNHNS and SASEGT. The CDR3 has 18 residues. CDR3 residues: CASSEGGGLAGLQETQYF. The CDR3 nucleotides are TGTGCCAGCAGTGAAGGGGGGGGACTAGCGGGGCTGCAAGAGACCCAGTACTTC.

The chain has TRBV9 and TRBJ2-3; TRBD2 agrees at 10 bases. V lost 3 bases to trimming and J lost 2 bases; unmatched junction nucleotides: 9. Germline V gene lookup returns CDR1 SGDLS and CDR2 YYNGEE. CDR3 length: 17 amino acids. CDR3: CASSARVTSGLTDTQYF. DNA for the CDR3: TGTGCCAGCAGCGCCCGGGTGACTAGCGGGCTCACAGATACGCAGTATTTT.

V is TRBV10-3 and J is TRBJ2-3; 7 nucleotides align to TRBD2. Losses at the gene ends were 7 bases for V and 0 bases for J; bases not matched to a gene: 4. CDR1 and CDR2 from the germline V gene are ENHRY and SYGVKD. This CDR3 has 14 amino acids. CDR3 nucleotide sequence: TGTGCCATCACCCCGGGACTAAGCACAGATACGCAGTATTTT. Its translation: CAITPGLSTDTQYF.

Details on this clone: The identical CDR3 is also encoded by other nucleotide sequences in the sample. The chain uses TRBV4-3 and TRBJ2-2, with a weak D call TRBD2 (5 bases). CDR1 LGHNA and CDR2 YSLEER come from the germline V gene. The CDR3 contains 14 residues. The V and J ends lost 4 bases and 1 base respectively, with 7 bases between them. The CDR3 bases are TGCGCCAGCAGCCCGAGCGGGAACACCGGGGAGCTGTTTTTT. It specifies CASSPSGNTGELFF.